A single sample gave rise to the 26 T cell receptor beta chains below, sequenced in a study of tumor and adjacent non-tumor tissue in lung cancer (dated by TCRdb to the late 2010s). Bulk unsorted tissue served as the source for RNA extraction, and RNA quality was assessed using a NanoDrop ND-1000 and an Agilent 2100. Libraries were made using multiplex PCR. The data were produced on an Illumina HiSeq 2500. TCRbeta libraries were constructed through three rounds of nested PCR with primers (Table S4) according to protocols modified from ARM-PCR. TCRdb ran its own pipeline on the public reads, namely fastp trimming at Q25 and MiXCR clone calling, and kept in-frame beta chains. Entries are consolidated by CDR3 protein sequence, retaining the most common genes and DNA. This sample has 120,000 or so distinct CDR3 sequences in its table, and about 66% of those were observed once. Roughly 13% of the sample is taken by the ten largest.

What was sequenced was lung tumor tissue. Every receptor here comes from a man aged 30 to 39 with non-small cell lung cancer.

This clonotype was observed a single time. This may stem from a read error, because a much larger clone lies one nucleotide away. The chain links TRBV6-5 to TRBJ2-3; 10 nucleotides line up with TRBD2. The germline CDR1 and CDR2 sequences are MNHEY and SVGAGI. The V and J ends lost 7 bases and 1 base, in that order; junction bases with no gene match: 11. This CDR3 is 17 amino acids long. The CDR3 here is CASKTGTSEWGTDTQYF. The CDR3 DNA is TGTGCCAGCAAGACCGGGACTAGCGAATGGGGCACAGATACGCAGTATTTT.

This clonotype was recorded once. One end of the junction is discordant with germline, which a read error may explain. CDR3 residues: CSARGGSYQQYF. The DNA of the CDR3 is TGCAGTGCTAGAGGGGGGAGCTACCAGCAGTACTTT. The genes are TRBV20-1 and TRBJ2-7; the D gene could be TRBD1 or TRBD2 (5 bases each). The length of the CDR3 is 12 residues. Germline V gene sequence: CDR1 DFQATT, CDR2 SNEGSKA (reference sequence).

This clonotype has just a few counts. A read error may be the cause here, since a much bigger clone is one base away. In DNA, the CDR3 is TGTGCCAGCAGCTTAGGACGTTATGAGCAGTTCTTC. It encodes CASSLGRYEQFF. The chain carries TRBV5-6 and TRBJ2-1; D remains ambiguous. The germline CDR1 and CDR2 sequences are SGHDT and YYEEEE. V gave up 2 bases and J gave up 8 bases, with 8 bases separating them. The CDR3 is made up of 12 amino acids.

At least ten counts were recorded for this clonotype. J is TRBJ2-1 and V is TRBV4-1; 15 bases agree with TRBD2. This CDR3 contains 18 residues. The germline V gene encodes CDR1 MGHRA and CDR2 YSYEKL. After removal of 2 bases from V and 8 bases from J, the junction contained 10 bases not matched to a gene. The CDR3 is CASSQLLWTSGRAHEQFF. The CDR3 nucleotides read TGCGCCAGCAGCCAACTCCTCTGGACTAGCGGGAGGGCCCATGAGCAGTTCTTC.

This clonotype ranks as large. The chain joins TRBV11-2 to TRBJ2-3; possibly TRBD1 or TRBD2 for D (5 bases each). The germline V gene has CDR1 SGHAT and CDR2 FQNNGV. Trimming took off 5 bases at V and 4 bases at J, with 13 bases between the two ends. The CDR3 length is 14 residues. This CDR3 reads CASSPRVRADTQYF. The CDR3 nucleotides are TGTGCCAGCAGCCCCAGGGTGAGGGCAGATACGCAGTATTTT.

Details on this clonotype: One end of the junction is discordant with germline, which a read error may explain. The V and J genes are TRBV12-3 or TRBV12-4 and TRBJ1-2, with TRBD1 matching over 7 bases. CDR3 length equals 11 residues. As DNA, the CDR3 is TGTGCCAGCAGTAGGGGGACAGAAAACATCTTC. Amino acid sequence: CASSRGTENIF.

A note on this clonotype: At one boundary the junction diverges from the germline segment, which might be a read error. V gene TRBV12-3 or TRBV12-4 combines with J gene TRBJ2-5; TRBD2 matches 7 bases. The CDR3 consists of 15 residues. CDR3 nucleotides: TGTGCCAGCAGTCCGACTAGCTGGAGGCCCGAGACCCAGTATTTC. Protein product: CASSPTSWRPETQYF.

The chain carries TRBV4-1 and TRBJ1-1; D is undetermined. CDR3 length: 13 residues. Germline V gene lookup returns CDR1 MGHRA and CDR2 YSYEKL. Trimming cost V 0 bases and J 3 bases, with 5 bases left between them. The CDR3 DNA reads TGCGCCAGCAGCCAAGAAAGGCACACTGAAGCTTTCTTT. This codes for CASSQERHTEAFF.

As to this clonotype: A read error may be the cause here, since a much bigger clone is one base away. This is likely a read error, given that the CDR3 carries no conserved phenylalanine or tryptophan at its end. The chain combines TRBV6-6 with TRBJ1-1; 8 bases are a match to TRBD1. Germline V gene lookup returns CDR1 MNHNY and CDR2 SVGAGI (reference sequence). There are 15 residues in the CDR3. V shed 6 bases, J shed 5 bases, and the junction held 11 bases outside the gene matches. The CDR3 DNA is TGTGCCAGCAGCATGCCCGGACAGGGTAGGACTGAAGCTTTCATT. This sequence encodes CASSMPGQGRTEAFI.

This chain uses TRBV12-3 or TRBV12-4 with TRBJ1-4; D unclear. V lost 7 bases, J lost 7 bases, and 10 bases lay in between. The CDR3 consists of 12 residues. CDR3 protein: CASIANCEKLFF. CDR3 coding DNA: TGTGCCAGCATAGCTAATTGTGAAAAACTGTTTTTT.

With respect to this clonotype: The germline gene is not matched at one end of the junction; a read error may be the cause. The chain employs TRBV20-1 and TRBJ2-2, with 12 nucleotides matching TRBD2. CDR1 and CDR2 (germline): DFQATT, SNEGSKA (reference sequence). CDR3 length: 15 amino acids. The CDR3 loop reads CSARSWTSGTRELFF. In DNA, the CDR3 is TGCAGTGCCCGTAGCTGGACTAGCGGGACCAGGGAGTTGTTTTTT.

Worth noting for this clonotype: The junction departs from germline at one end; a sequencing error may be responsible. The genes are TRBV10-2 and TRBJ2-7; 9 nucleotides align to TRBD2. This CDR3 spans 15 amino acids. Germline V CDR1 and CDR2: WSHSY, SAAADI. This CDR3 reads CTSSVILAGTYEQYF. DNA for the CDR3: TGCACCAGCAGTGTGATCCTAGCGGGGACCTACGAGCAGTACTTC.

Turning to this clonotype: It is likely a read error, because the conserved phenylalanine at the end of the CDR3 is missing. The chain carries TRBV20-1 and TRBJ2-7; D might be TRBD2 (5 bases). The germline gives CDR1 DFQATT, CDR2 SNEGSKA (reference sequence). The CDR3 is made up of 13 amino acids. Trimming pared 3 bases from V and 2 bases from J, leaving 11 bases between. CDR3 nucleotide sequence: TGCAGTGCTAGGCTTCCCGGGACCTACGAGCAGTACTTA. Its translation is CSARLPGTYEQYL.

A word on this clonotype: Given a much more abundant clone one base away, this may be a read error. The gene calls are TRBV29-1 and TRBJ2-3; D not resolved. In germline, CDR1 is SQVTM, CDR2 ANQGSEA. This CDR3 is 11 amino acids long. Trimming removed 5 bases at V and 10 bases at J, with 13 bases between. The CDR3 protein is CSVLVRLAQYF. The CDR3 nucleotides read TGCAGCGTTTTGGTCAGGCTTGCGCAGTATTTT.

Regarding this clonotype: A junction boundary mismatches the germline segment, possibly from a read error. The CDR3 region has the DNA TGTGCCAGCAGTTCCGGGACAGGGACTCGGGATGAGCAGTTCTTT. Protein sequence: CASSSGTGTRDEQFF. V is TRBV6-2 or TRBV6-3 and J is TRBJ2-1, with 9 bases aligning to TRBD1. Germline V gene data show CDR1 as MNHEY and CDR2 as SVGEGT. The CDR3 has 15 residues.

This clonotype was counted at least ten times. This chain links TRBV20-1 with TRBJ2-5, with TRBD1 as a possible D gene (5 bases). This CDR3 is built from 11 residues. CDR1 is DFQATT and CDR2 is SNEGSKA in the germline V gene (reference sequence). Trimming took 7 bases from V and 2 from J, leaving 8 bases between them. CDR3 loop: CSGRAQETQYF. The CDR3 DNA sequence: TGCAGTGGCAGGGCGCAAGAGACCCAGTACTTC.

This clonotype was detected only a few times. At one boundary the junction diverges from the germline segment, which might be a read error. The rearrangement links TRBV20-1 to TRBJ1-6; D remains unclear. Germline V gene sequence: CDR1 DFQATT, CDR2 SNEGSKA (reference sequence). The CDR3 contains 15 residues. This CDR3 reads CSARERLSYNSPFHF. In DNA form, the CDR3 reads TGCAGTGCTAGAGAGAGGTTGTCCTATAATTCACCCTTCCACTTT.

About this clonotype: Compared with germline, one end of the junction differs, possibly owing to a read error. This sequence joins TRBV20-1 and TRBJ1-2, with TRBD1 as a possible D gene (6 bases). CDR3 length: 18 amino acids. From germline, CDR1 is DFQATT and CDR2 SNEGSKA (reference sequence). CDR3 nucleotides: TGCAGTGCTAGAGGGTCCGGTGGGGACATAGGACTCGAATATGGCTACACCTTT. Its translation: CSARGSGGDIGLEYGYTF.

With regard to this clonotype: A read error may explain this, as a much larger clone is one base away. The chain carries TRBV10-3 and TRBJ2-7; TRBD2 agrees at 8 bases. The CDR3 loop spans 14 amino acids. Germline CDR1 is ENHRY and CDR2 is SYGVKD. The CDR3 spells CAVSESGGTYEQYF. The CDR3 DNA sequence: TGTGCCGTCAGTGAGAGCGGGGGAACCTACGAGCAGTACTTC.

Remarks on this clonotype: This may come from a read error, since a much larger clone is one base off. The gene calls are TRBV29-1 and TRBJ2-6, with a possible D match to TRBD1 (5 bases). Trimming pared 5 bases from V and 4 bases from J, leaving 9 bases between. CDR1 is SQVTM and CDR2 is ANQGSEA in the germline V gene. The CDR3 has 13 amino acids. CDR3 DNA sequence: TGCAGCGTTTACAGGATGGGGGCCAACGTCCTGACTTTC. It codes for CSVYRMGANVLTF.

This clonotype was seen more than once but under ten times. A much larger clone lies a single base off, so this may be a read error. The chain employs TRBV20-1 and TRBJ2-7, with 7 nucleotides matching TRBD2. Per germline, CDR1 DFQATT and CDR2 SNEGSKA (reference sequence). The CDR3 length is 14 residues. CDR3 sequence: CSASGERTTREQCF. The DNA of the CDR3 is TGCAGTGCTAGCGGGGAGCGGACAACGCGGGAGCAGTGCTTC.

The rearrangement uses TRBV7-8 and TRBJ2-2; TRBD2 is a possible D gene (6 bases). V lost 5 bases, J lost 5 bases, and 15 bases lay in between. The germline V gene has CDR1 SGHVS and CDR2 FQNEAQ. The length of the CDR3 is 15 residues. The DNA of the CDR3 is TGTGCCAGCAGCGATAGACTAGTCAGTACCGGGGAGCTGTTTTTT. The encoded protein is CASSDRLVSTGELFF.

The rearrangement joins TRBV29-1 to TRBJ2-5; the match to TRBD2 covers 7 bases. Germline loops: CDR1 SQVTM, CDR2 ANQGSEA. This CDR3 region has 12 residues. V shed 6 bases and J 5 bases; nucleotides not matched to a gene: 6. The CDR3 spells CSVRLAWETQYF. CDR3 in DNA: TGCAGCGTGCGACTAGCCTGGGAGACCCAGTACTTC.

This clonotype was picked up many times. The rearrangement uses TRBV4-3 and TRBJ2-3; D is undetermined. Germline-derived CDR1 and CDR2 are LGHNA and YSLEER. V lost 3 bases to trimming and J lost 3 bases, with 7 bases between them. This CDR3 spans 13 amino acids. CDR3: CASSQARTDTQYF. The CDR3 region has the DNA TGCGCCAGCAGCCAGGCTAGAACAGATACGCAGTATTTT.

The chain links TRBV2 to TRBJ1-2; D might be TRBD1 (6 bases). The V and J ends lost 8 bases and 4 bases respectively, with 11 bases between them. Germline CDR1 and CDR2: SNHLY and FYNNEI. This CDR3 contains 12 residues. The CDR3 nucleotides are TGTGCCAGCGTCAGGGGAATCTATGGCTACACCTTC. Its translation is CASVRGIYGYTF.

With respect to this clonotype: A read error is possible here, since a much larger clone lies one base away. The chain combines TRBV29-1 with TRBJ1-2; the D gene is possibly TRBD1 (6 bases). The V and J ends lost 8 bases and 6 bases respectively, with 16 bases between them. There are 12 residues in the CDR3. The germline V gene encodes CDR1 SQVTM and CDR2 ANQGSEA. The CDR3 is CSRTAGGDGYTF. In DNA form, the CDR3 reads TGCAGCAGAACAGCCGGGGGCGATGGCTACACCTTC.